This T cell receptor beta chain was profiled in a study of T cell responses to AZD1222 COVID-19 vaccine. Study-level information: Pooling covered second doses at about 4 or about 12 weeks.

Profiling relied on immunoSEQ multiplex PCR, and the TCRdb table lists in-frame clones only, not all of them. The sample contains about 56,000 clones, roughly 88% of which appear only once. Overall study results and limits: Baseline seropositives among AZD1222 recipients totaled only five or six. Nearly half of the spike-specific TCRs reportedly recognize variant regions that carry no mutations. Clonal diversity was possibly underestimated; the donors were predominantly white British and more often female.

Trimming removed 0 bases at V and 1 base at J, with 9 bases between. Looked up from germline, CDR1 is MGHRA and CDR2 is YSYEKL. This CDR3 is 15 amino acids long. Concerning this clone itself: Its antigen is not identified.

The sequence was collected from an adult in good health. The chain employs TRBV4-1 and TRBJ1-1; possibly TRBD1 for D (6 bases). The sample here was peripheral blood, taken on day 0 of AZD1222 vaccination. CDR3 region: CASSQEPGQNTEAFF. The CDR3 DNA reads TGCGCCAGCAGCCAAGAACCGGGACAGAACACTGAAGCTTTCTTT.